This is a list of T cell receptor beta chains from one sample in a study of blood T cell repertoires in COVID-19. TCRdb keeps only in-frame clones here, not all; method: immunoSEQ multiplex PCR. The table lists under 250,000 clones, roughly four fifths of them singletons. The sample comprised peripheral blood. All receptors come from a woman aged 40-49 years with acute or convalescent COVID-19. Both conserved end residues are trimmed from each CDR3. The order of the fields is CDR3 length, V gene, CDR3 protein.

16	TRBV7-2	ASSLLKGAGAGRETQY
12	TRBV6-5	ASRQDRNVYGYT
11	TRBV5-6	ASRLGLAETQY
11	TRBV5-1	ASSGETNEKLF
14	TRBV10-3	AISASLDRTSYEQY
13	TRBV7-8	ASSLGQANTGELF
12	TRBV19	ASSIADSSYEQY
12	TRBV28	ASKIGTVNQPQH
14	TRBV5-1	ASSLTGLSSYNEQF
12	TRBV6-5	ASSYTIQGTEAF
10	TRBV20-1	SASPQGGPQH
12	TRBV30	AWSRTGWGQPQH
11	TRBV15	ATSRDLRDTIY
11	TRBV24-1	ATSAGVRETQY
12	TRBV11-2	ASTQAGGSYEQY
17	TRBV21-1	ASSKGSLWGEGLYNEQF
13	TRBV5-5	ASNPRGGDTYGYT
16	TRBV27	ASSFRPTGYTANTEAF
13	TRBV18	ASSQTTDFNTEAF
11	TRBV12-3/TRBV12-4	ASSFSRGYGYT
17	TRBV11-2	ASSLNLRWTGAKNYGYT
13	TRBV6-5	ASRDRGSGNTEAF
10	TRBV2	ASDQGSDEQY
13	TRBV30	AWSLGSGANSPLH
13	TRBV7-9	ASSPLAGSSYEQY
13	TRBV27	ASSQEAVAPGELF
14	TRBV18	ASSPPGLANTGELF
14	TRBV6-6	ASSRDSRPQLNEQF
12	TRBV19	ASSIGTGADEQY
12	TRBV7-2	ASSLGQGGKTQY
13	TRBV6-1	ASSENYGRFDTQY
11	TRBV2	ASNRDDTDTQY
10	TRBV30	AWIAGVETQY
11	TRBV15	ATAEFSNYGYT
15	TRBV5-1	ASTRTGDLSSGNTIY
12	TRBV5-1	ASELAGGGNEQF
13	TRBV7-2	ASSSDRGDLDEQF
12	TRBV9	ASSADTGAYGYT
14	TRBV15	ATSRAKLPTANEQF
13	TRBV29-1	SVELAGAPDTEAF
12	TRBV30	AWSQVVQQDGYT
13	TRBV9	ASNTLAGGTDTQY
12	TRBV30	AWSSDRGLYEQY
12	TRBV19	ASSFGQGIYEQY
13	TRBV11-2	ASSLERVGSYEQY
14	TRBV5-1	ASSFLEGPKFYEQY
13	TRBV6-2/TRBV6-3	ASSPSGQMNTEAF
14	TRBV4-1	ASSQDLPGNDEKLF
13	TRBV21-1	ASSKGRPGFYGYT
13	TRBV29-1	SVELRSGGGYGYT
11	TRBV4-2	ASSQGGDYEQY
9	TRBV29-1	SVRDSEGYT
14	TRBV7-9	ASSFLAGGRSYEQY
13	TRBV27	ASSPGTRGLGEQF
12	TRBV4-3	ASSRNRGATEAF
11	TRBV5-1	ASQTAGANVLT
10	TRBV24-1	ATSGRTDEQF
11	TRBV10-3	AISVGQTGELF
11	TRBV3-1/TRBV3-2	ASSQDRNTEAF